The 10 T cell receptor beta chains reported below all come from one sample, sequenced in a study of cytomegalovirus exposure and HLA in healthy donors. Libraries were prepared by immunoSEQ multiplex PCR; TCRdb keeps only in-frame clonotypes and omits some of them. The top ten clones hold over 0.75% of a sample with around 400,000 clones, 75% to 90% of them seen once. The sequenced sample was PBMCs. Every receptor here comes from a woman younger than 30 in good health and CMV-seronegative.

The V and J genes are TRBV27 and TRBJ2-7; TRBD1 matches at 10 bases. This CDR3 has 17 residues. The junction had 15 bases not matched to a gene; V was cut back by 6 bases and J by 4 bases. Germline V gene data show CDR1 as MNHEY and CDR2 as SMNVEV (reference sequence). The CDR3 DNA is TGTGCCAGCAGGCCAACACCAGCCGGGACAGGGGTTTACGAGCAGTACTTC. The encoded protein is CASRPTPAGTGVYEQYF.

CDR3 bases: TGTGCCAGCAGCACAGAGGGCGGGGAGACCCAGTACTTC. Protein: CASSTEGGETQYF. The V call is TRBV11-2, the J call TRBJ2-5; D may be TRBD2 (5 bases). The CDR3 sequence is 13 residues long. The V end lost 5 bases, the J end lost 5 bases, and 12 bases lay between the germline ends. Germline CDR1 SGHAT, CDR2 FQNNGV.

This chain uses TRBV28 with TRBJ2-1; 8 positions match TRBD2. CDR3 length: 14 residues. Per germline, CDR1 MDHEN and CDR2 SYDVKM. With V trimmed by 8 bases and J by 5 bases, 8 bases remained unmatched. CDR3 DNA: TGTGCCAGCGGCCCGGGACTAGGGGACAATGAGCAGTTCTTC. Translated, it gives CASGPGLGDNEQFF.

The CDR3 protein is CASSFRSGDNEQYF. CDR3 sequence (DNA): TGCGCCAGCAGCTTTAGATCCGGGGACAACGAGCAGTACTTC. The chain has TRBV5-1 and TRBJ2-7; possibly TRBD1 for D (6 bases). Germline V CDR1 and CDR2: SGHRS, YFSETQ. V lost 2 bases and J lost 5, with 14 bases in between. This CDR3 is 14 amino acids long.

The V gene is TRBV6-5, the J gene TRBJ2-2; D is possibly TRBD1 (6 bases). The CDR3 extends over 14 amino acids. Trimming pared 5 bases from V and 6 bases from J, leaving 13 bases between. CDR1 is MNHEY and CDR2 is SVGAGI in the germline V gene. CDR3 loop: CASSSQGWAGELFF. Written as DNA, the CDR3 is TGTGCCAGCAGTAGCCAGGGGTGGGCCGGGGAGCTGTTTTTT.

The chain employs TRBV15 and TRBJ2-5, with 12 bases fitting TRBD2. Germline V gene lookup returns CDR1 LNHNV and CDR2 YYDKDF (reference sequence). CDR3 size: 16 residues. V shed 5 bases and J 4 bases; nucleotides not matched to a gene: 8. In nucleotides, the CDR3 is TGTGCCACCAGCGGGGCTAGCGGGAGGGCCACAGAGACCCAGTACTTC. It codes for CATSGASGRATETQYF.

V and J are TRBV6-1 and TRBJ1-1; 7 nucleotides align to TRBD1. J gave up 0 bases and V 4 bases, and 2 bases lay outside the gene matches. The CDR3 extends over 14 amino acids. Germline assignment: CDR1 MNHNS and CDR2 SASEGT. Here the CDR3 reads CASSVDRVNTEAFF. The CDR3 DNA reads TGTGCCAGCAGTGTAGACAGGGTGAACACTGAAGCTTTCTTT.

This chain joins TRBV27 and TRBJ1-1; D uncertain. V lost 4 bases and J lost 0, with 9 bases in between. This CDR3 has 14 amino acids. Germline CDR1 MNHEY, CDR2 SMNVEV (reference sequence). CDR3 protein: CASSSGSMNTEAFF. In DNA form, the CDR3 reads TGTGCCAGCAGTTCGGGATCGATGAACACTGAAGCTTTCTTT.

The rearrangement uses TRBV6-5 and TRBJ2-3; possibly TRBD2 for D (6 bases). V was trimmed by 5 bases and J by 4 bases, leaving 13 bases between them. The CDR3 length is 14 residues. In germline, CDR1 is MNHEY, CDR2 SVGAGI. The CDR3, as DNA: TGTGCCAGCAGTCCCCTCGGGAGCGCAGATACGCAGTATTTT. It is translated as CASSPLGSADTQYF.

The V and J genes are TRBV5-1 and TRBJ1-2; the D gene is possibly TRBD1 (6 bases). The CDR3 has 14 amino acids. V lost 2 bases and J 6 bases, leaving 14 bases between the germline ends. The germline CDR1 and CDR2 sequences are SGHRS and YFSETQ. CDR3 protein: CASSLQGIGNGYTF. For the CDR3, the DNA is TGCGCCAGCAGCTTACAGGGAATTGGGAATGGCTACACCTTC.